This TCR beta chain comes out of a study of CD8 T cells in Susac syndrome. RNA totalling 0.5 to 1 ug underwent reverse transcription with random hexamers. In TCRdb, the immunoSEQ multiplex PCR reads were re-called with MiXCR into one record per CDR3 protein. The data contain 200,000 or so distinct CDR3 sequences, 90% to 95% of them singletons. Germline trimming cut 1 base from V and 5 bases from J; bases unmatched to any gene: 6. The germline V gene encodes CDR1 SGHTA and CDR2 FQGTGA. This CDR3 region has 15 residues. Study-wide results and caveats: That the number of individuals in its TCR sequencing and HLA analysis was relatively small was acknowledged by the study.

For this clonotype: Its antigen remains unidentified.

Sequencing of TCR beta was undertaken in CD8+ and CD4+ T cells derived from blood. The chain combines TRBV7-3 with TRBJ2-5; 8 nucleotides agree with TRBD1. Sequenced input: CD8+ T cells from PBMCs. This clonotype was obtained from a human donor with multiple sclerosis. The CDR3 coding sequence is TGTGCCAGCAGCTTAAACGGACAGGGTGGGGAGACCCAGTACTTC. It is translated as CASSLNGQGGETQYF.